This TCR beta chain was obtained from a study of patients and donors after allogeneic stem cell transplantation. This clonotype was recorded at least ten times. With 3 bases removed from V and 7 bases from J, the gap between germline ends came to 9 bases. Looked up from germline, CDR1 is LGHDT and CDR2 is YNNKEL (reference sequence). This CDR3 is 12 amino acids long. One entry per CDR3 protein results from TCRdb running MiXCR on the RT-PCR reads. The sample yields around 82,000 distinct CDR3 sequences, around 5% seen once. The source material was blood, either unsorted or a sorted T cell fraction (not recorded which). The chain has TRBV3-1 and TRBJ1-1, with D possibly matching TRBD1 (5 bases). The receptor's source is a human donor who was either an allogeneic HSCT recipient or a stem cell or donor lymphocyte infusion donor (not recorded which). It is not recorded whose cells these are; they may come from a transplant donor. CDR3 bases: TGTGCCAGCAGCCATTTAACAGGTGAAGCTTTCTTT. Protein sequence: CASSHLTGEAFF. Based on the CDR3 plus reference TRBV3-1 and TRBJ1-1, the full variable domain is DTAVSQTPKYLVTQMGNDKSIKCEQNLGHDTMYWYKQDSKKFLKIMFSYNNKELIINETVPNRFSPKSPDKAHLNLHINSLELGDSAVYFCASSHLTGEAFFGQGTRLTVV.